This TCR beta chain was recorded in a study of response to subunit inactivated influenza vaccine. General study points: The authors offered the suggestion that each seasonal influenza vaccination recruits few new T cells.

Each CDR3 protein is one row after TCRdb ran MiXCR on the RT-PCR reads. The sample has 500,000 to 550,000 distinct CDR3 sequences, around a quarter seen once. Trimming cost V 3 bases and J 6 bases; bases outside gene matches: 4. Per the germline V gene, CDR1 is LGHNA and CDR2 is YNFKEQ. CDR3 length equals 15 residues. On this clonotype itself: Its target is unknown.

The sample also formed part of further work on T cells expressing NK-cell markers. That work contributes: Scientists made TCR beta cDNA using 5'RACE template switching with UMIs. Sorted CD3+CD56+NKG2C+, CD3+CD56+NKG2C- and CD3+CD56-NKG2C+ T cells supplied TCR beta repertoires.

The sample in question was CD4+ T cells sorted from PBMCs, obtained roughly 12 days after vaccination. This rearrangement joins TRBV4-2 to TRBJ1-4; 10 bases fit TRBD1. This clonotype was obtained from a man between 50 and 59 years old who received an inactivated influenza vaccine. In nucleotides, the CDR3 is TGTGCCAGCAGCCAGGCAGGGACAGGGGATGAAAAACTGTTTTTT. Encoded protein: CASSQAGTGDEKLFF.